This TCR beta chain came from a study of blood T cell repertoires in COVID-19. Study in general: Samples taken during acute and convalescent COVID-19 were collected in the United States, Italy and Spain. PBMCs, B-cell-depleted T cells, or T cells were the source of the cDNA or gDNA that made up the material.

Study processing details: Amplification with reference gene primers provided the estimates of nucleated cell counts. Repertoires were generated with immunoSEQ multiplex PCR, while TCRdb's copy carries only in-frame clones and drops some. V and J calls and clone size come straight from that table; D and trimming were deduced from the DNA. Of around 100,000 clones listed, about 90% are singletons. CDR1 and CDR2 from the germline V gene are SGHDT and YYEEEE. The CDR3 is 16 amino acids. V lost 3 bases, J lost 3 bases, and 15 bases lay in between. The specimen sequenced was peripheral blood. This receptor was taken from a human donor in a cohort sampled during active COVID-19. The chain recombines TRBV5-6 with TRBJ1-4, with D possibly being TRBD1 (5 bases). CDR3 sequence: CASSSEGHPPNEKLFF. The CDR3 nucleotides read TGTGCCAGCAGCTCAGAAGGACATCCCCCTAATGAAAAACTGTTTTTT.